These 31 T cell receptor beta chains came from one sample sequenced in a study of blood T cell repertoires in COVID-19. Sequencing was performed with immunoSEQ multiplex PCR; in TCRdb, only in-frame clones are kept and a portion is missing. This table has some 140,000 clones, 83% appearing once. The sample comprised peripheral blood. The receptor set was obtained from a woman aged 55-75 years with COVID-19, enrolled during active disease.

V gene TRBV9 combines with J gene TRBJ2-7; 7 bases map to TRBD2. The CDR3 consists of 15 residues. Trimming removed 0 bases from V and 3 bases from J; junction bases left unmatched: 6. Per germline, CDR1 SGDLS and CDR2 YYNGEE. The CDR3 DNA reads as TGTGCCAGCAGCGTAGGGCTAGCGGCAATCTACGAGCAGTACTTC. Its translation: CASSVGLAAIYEQYF.

The rearrangement uses TRBV7-9 and TRBJ1-2; 7 bases are shared with TRBD1. Trimming removed 5 bases from V and 0 bases from J; junction bases left unmatched: 12. The CDR3 extends over 17 amino acids. CDR1 SEHNR and CDR2 FQNEAQ come from the germline V gene (reference sequence). In DNA, the CDR3 is TGTGCCAGCAGCCGACTAGGGACAGAACTTTCTAACTATGGCTACACCTTC. Its translation is CASSRLGTELSNYGYTF.

The J gene is TRBJ2-1, the V gene TRBV4-1; TRBD2 agrees at 9 bases. Germline V gene data show CDR1 as MGHRA and CDR2 as YSYEKL. The CDR3 runs 17 residues. The ends lost 4 bases at V and 3 bases at J; junction bases unmatched: 10. The CDR3 region is CASSPDGLAIDYNEQFF. CDR3 nucleotide sequence: TGCGCCAGCAGCCCAGACGGACTAGCGATTGACTACAATGAGCAGTTCTTC.

The chain links TRBV7-8 to TRBJ2-7; no clear D gene. Trimming stripped 0 bases from V and 3 bases from J, with 12 bases between. This CDR3 is built from 15 residues. Per the germline V gene, CDR1 is SGHVS and CDR2 is FQNEAQ. CDR3 sequence reads: CASSLARRHLYEQYF. The CDR3 bases are TGTGCCAGCAGCTTAGCGCGTAGACATCTCTACGAGCAGTACTTC.

The chain joins TRBV4-1 to TRBJ1-6; TRBD1 might be the D (6 bases). V shed 4 bases and J shed 10 bases, with 20 bases lying between them. The CDR3 is made up of 16 amino acids. The V gene's germline CDR1 is MGHRA and CDR2 YSYEKL. CDR3 sequence: CASSLASSRGRSPLHF. DNA for the CDR3: TGCGCCAGCAGCCTCGCCAGCAGCAGGGGACGGTCACCCCTCCACTTT.

A single count supports this clone. The chain uses TRBV7-2 and TRBJ1-6; 7 bases fit TRBD1. CDR1 and CDR2 from the germline V gene are SGHTA and FQGNSA. Germline trimming cut 5 bases from V and 3 bases from J; bases unmatched to any gene: 4. This CDR3 spans 15 amino acids. CDR3 bases: TGTGCCAGCAGCCGGGACAGCCTCTATAATTCACCCCTCCACTTT. Amino acids: CASSRDSLYNSPLHF.

The J gene is TRBJ1-4, the V gene TRBV30; 10 nucleotides agree with TRBD1. Unmatched junction bases numbered 9, after V lost 0 bases and J lost 11 bases. CDR1 is GTSNPN, CDR2 SVGIG, per germline (reference sequence). The CDR3 length is 15 residues. CDR3 in DNA: TGTGCCTGGAGTGTACTGGGGACAGGGGAAGAGAAACTGTTTTTT. Encoded protein: CAWSVLGTGEEKLFF.

The chain has TRBV14 and TRBJ1-1; 7 positions match TRBD1. The length of the CDR3 is 14 residues. J was trimmed by 6 bases and V by 0 bases; bases with no gene match: 4. Per the germline V gene, CDR1 is SGHDN and CDR2 is FVKESK. As DNA, the CDR3 is TGTGCCAGCAGCCAAGACAGGGGGGCCTCTGAAGCTTTCTTT. It translates to CASSQDRGASEAFF.

V usage is TRBV18 and J usage is TRBJ1-2; D might be TRBD1 (5 bases). This CDR3 contains 14 residues. Germline-derived CDR1 and CDR2 are KGHSH and LQKENI. With 2 bases removed from V and 3 bases from J, the gap between germline ends came to 10 bases. CDR3 sequence: CASSPVVQDYGYTF. In DNA form, the CDR3 reads TGTGCCAGCTCACCAGTTGTACAGGACTATGGCTACACCTTC.

The J gene is TRBJ2-3, the V gene TRBV7-8; TRBD2 matches 13 bases. Germline assignment: CDR1 SGHVS and CDR2 FQNEAQ. The CDR3 is made up of 18 amino acids. V shed 0 bases, J shed 2 bases, and the junction held 5 bases outside the gene matches. The CDR3 sequence: CASSLALAGGHITDTQYF. The CDR3 DNA is TGTGCCAGCAGCTTAGCACTAGCGGGGGGGCATATCACAGATACGCAGTATTTT.

This chain uses TRBV19 with TRBJ2-5; 8 bases align to TRBD1. Germline V gene lookup returns CDR1 LNHDA and CDR2 SQIVND (reference sequence). The CDR3 extends over 15 amino acids. V lost 2 bases to trimming and J lost 9 bases; unmatched junction nucleotides: 11. This chain's CDR3 is CASSISSSLGQAQYF. The CDR3 DNA reads as TGTGCCAGTAGTATAAGCAGCAGCCTGGGACAGGCCCAGTACTTC.

The J gene is TRBJ2-7, the V gene TRBV6-2 or TRBV6-3; maybe TRBD2 (7 bases). This CDR3 has 13 amino acids. Per germline, CDR1 MNHEY and CDR2 SVGEGT. The V end lost 0 bases, the J end lost 6 bases, and 9 bases lay between the germline ends. The CDR3 is CASSYSGGAEQYV. CDR3 bases: TGTGCCAGCAGTTACTCGGGGGGGGCCGAGCAGTACGTC.

This clone appeared many times. In nucleotides, the CDR3 is TGTGCCAGCTCCGTGGGCAGGGCCGCTTCACCCCTCCACTTT. Translation: CASSVGRAASPLHF. This chain uses TRBV18 with TRBJ1-6, with D tentatively TRBD1 (5 bases). The ends were cut back, 6 bases at V and 9 bases at J, with 15 bases in the middle. The CDR3 sequence is 14 residues long. Germline V gene sequence: CDR1 KGHSH, CDR2 LQKENI.

The chain recombines TRBV14 with TRBJ2-1; unclear D gene. Germline lookup yields CDR1 SGHDN and CDR2 FVKESK. Trimming left V 4 bases short and J 0 bases short, with 16 bases between. This CDR3 is built from 17 residues. This CDR3 is CASSPRLSASSYNEQFF. CDR3 coding DNA: TGTGCCAGCAGCCCTCGCTTGAGCGCCAGCTCCTACAATGAGCAGTTCTTC.

This sequence joins TRBV5-8 and TRBJ1-1; tentative D call: TRBD1 (5 bases). CDR3 length equals 13 residues. V gave up 6 bases and J gave up 12 bases, with 21 bases separating them. The V gene's germline CDR1 is SGHTS and CDR2 YDEGEE. CDR3 loop: CASTTRSGGLPFF. The CDR3 region has the DNA TGTGCCAGCACGACGCGGTCCGGGGGGTTACCTTTCTTT. Full variable domain (outside the CDR3, taken from reference TRBV5-8 and TRBJ1-1): EAGVTQSPTHLIKTRGQQATLRCSPISGHTSVYWYQQALGLGLQFLLWYDEGEERNRGNFPPRFSGRQFPNYSSELNVNALELEDSALYLCASTTRSGGLPFFGQGTRLTVV.

J is TRBJ1-6 and V is TRBV5-1, with TRBD1 matching 8 bases. The CDR3 extends over 12 amino acids. Trimming removed 1 base from V and 13 bases from J; junction bases left unmatched: 1. The V gene's germline CDR1 is SGHRS and CDR2 YFSETQ. The CDR3 sequence is CASSLSGGPLHF. The CDR3 DNA follows: TGCGCCAGCAGCTTGTCAGGGGGCCCCCTCCACTTT.

This clone was picked up a small number of times. The chain carries TRBV4-2 and TRBJ1-5; possible D gene TRBD1, 5 bases. This CDR3 is built from 16 residues. CDR1 is LGHNA, CDR2 YNFKEQ, per germline. Trimming stripped 1 base from V and 1 base from J, with 11 bases between. The CDR3 spells CASSQGSDRSNQPQHF. The DNA for the CDR3 is TGTGCCAGCAGCCAAGGATCCGACAGAAGCAATCAGCCCCAGCATTTT.

V is TRBV9 and J is TRBJ2-7; 8 bases map to TRBD2. V dropped 3 bases and J dropped 4; count of bases not matched to a gene: 3. This CDR3 has 13 amino acids. Germline loops: CDR1 SGDLS, CDR2 YYNGEE. CDR3 sequence (DNA): TGTGCCAGCAGCGCGGGACTAGGGTACGAGCAGTACTTC. Residues: CASSAGLGYEQYF.

The chain is built from TRBV19 and TRBJ2-4; maybe TRBD1 (6 bases). The CDR3 is made up of 19 amino acids. Germline V gene sequence: CDR1 LNHDA, CDR2 SQIVND (reference sequence). Trimming removed 7 bases from V and 0 bases from J, with 25 bases in between. The CDR3 loop reads CASTKGQGSSVLAKNIQYF. CDR3 nucleotides: TGTGCCAGTACTAAAGGGCAGGGGTCGAGCGTTCTAGCCAAAAACATTCAGTACTTC.

In its sample, this clone was seen once. This rearrangement joins TRBV5-1 to TRBJ1-1; TRBD1 might be the D (6 bases). Germline V CDR1 and CDR2: SGHRS, YFSETQ. V shed 4 bases and J shed 0 bases, with 13 bases lying between them. The CDR3 consists of 15 residues. In DNA form, the CDR3 reads TGCGCCAGCAGCATTCGGACAGATATGAACACTGAAGCTTTCTTT. Its translation: CASSIRTDMNTEAFF.

The rearrangement joins TRBV7-9 to TRBJ2-3; 8 bases agree with TRBD1. In germline, CDR1 is SEHNR, CDR2 FQNEAQ (reference sequence). The CDR3 has 15 amino acids. After removal of 5 bases from V and 3 bases from J, the junction contained 7 bases not matched to a gene. CDR3 loop: CASSPYGQGTDTQYF. CDR3 DNA: TGTGCCAGCAGCCCCTACGGACAGGGAACAGATACGCAGTATTTT.

The V and J genes are TRBV9 and TRBJ2-3; D is unclear. Deletions cut 3 bases from V and 5 bases from J, with 7 bases between. The CDR3 length is 12 residues. Germline CDR1 and CDR2: SGDLS and YYNGEE. Here the CDR3 reads CASSGGGDTQYF. The CDR3 DNA reads as TGTGCCAGCAGCGGCGGTGGAGATACGCAGTATTTT.

This chain connects TRBV2 to TRBJ1-1; TRBD1 aligns across 7 bases. The CDR3 runs to 16 residues. The ends lost 3 bases at V and 3 bases at J; junction bases unmatched: 10. Germline CDR1 and CDR2: SNHLY and FYNNEI. The CDR3, as DNA: TGTGCCAGCAGTGACGGCCCTAGCAGGGGGTACACTGAAGCTTTCTTT. This encodes CASSDGPSRGYTEAFF.

The genes are TRBV6-5 and TRBJ1-5; 9 nucleotides line up with TRBD1. The CDR3 length is 15 residues. With V trimmed by 6 bases and J by 3 bases, 6 bases remained unmatched. The germline gives CDR1 MNHEY, CDR2 SVGAGI. The CDR3 coding sequence is TGTGCCAGCAGGCCGGGACAGGGAATCAATCAGCCCCAGCATTTT. Amino acids: CASRPGQGINQPQHF.

In nucleotides, the CDR3 is TGTGCCAGCAGTTACTCGGTTCAGGGGGCTGGATCACCCCTCCACTTT. This encodes CASSYSVQGAGSPLHF. J is TRBJ1-6 and V is TRBV6-5; 8 bases fit TRBD1. The CDR3 extends over 16 amino acids. Germline CDR1 reads MNHEY; CDR2 reads SVGAGI. Losses at the gene ends were 0 bases for V and 10 bases for J; bases not matched to a gene: 8.

J is TRBJ1-2 and V is TRBV28, with D perhaps matching TRBD1 (5 bases). The ends were cut back, 6 bases at V and 8 bases at J, with 19 bases in the middle. Per germline, CDR1 MDHEN and CDR2 SYDVKM. The CDR3 loop spans 14 amino acids. In nucleotides, the CDR3 is TGTGCCAGCAGGAGTTCAGCAGGGCTACGGGGCTACACCTTC. Its translation: CASRSSAGLRGYTF.

As DNA, the CDR3 is TGTGCCAGCAGTACCGGGACTATAGCCAAAAACATTCAGTACTTC. Protein product: CASSTGTIAKNIQYF. The rearrangement joins TRBV6-5 to TRBJ2-4; TRBD2 agrees at 7 bases. Germline V gives CDR1 MNHEY, CDR2 SVGAGI. The V segment lost 5 bases and the J segment 0 bases; nucleotides outside the gene matches: 4. The CDR3 contains 15 residues.

The gene calls are TRBV18 and TRBJ1-1; D is ambiguous. The CDR3 is 13 residues long. V gave up 4 bases and J gave up 1 base, with 7 bases separating them. Per germline, CDR1 KGHSH and CDR2 LQKENI. As DNA, the CDR3 is TGTGCCAGCTCACGCGGCCCGAACACTGAAGCTTTCTTT. Its translation is CASSRGPNTEAFF.

The gene calls are TRBV7-6 and TRBJ1-6; 11 bases match TRBD1. Trimming cost V 5 bases and J 7 bases; bases outside gene matches: 4. This CDR3 comprises 15 residues. Germline loops: CDR1 SGHVS, CDR2 FNYEAQ. CDR3 residues: CASSPRDRGNSPLHF. CDR3 nucleotides: TGTGCCAGCAGCCCTAGGGACAGGGGGAATTCACCCCTCCACTTT.

This clone appeared a few times. The CDR3 nucleotides read TGTGCCAGCAGTCTAAACGGGGGAACTGAAGCTTTCTTT. This codes for CASSLNGGTEAFF. V is TRBV6-5 and J is TRBJ1-1; perhaps TRBD1 as D (5 bases). The CDR3 has 13 amino acids. The V gene lost 5 bases and the J gene lost 5 bases, with 12 bases spanning the gap. Germline CDR1 MNHEY, CDR2 SVGAGI.

The V gene is TRBV19, the J gene TRBJ1-1, with D perhaps matching TRBD1 (6 bases). Germline V gene sequence: CDR1 LNHDA, CDR2 SQIVND (reference sequence). This CDR3 region has 14 residues. V lost 3 bases, J lost 5 bases, and 13 bases lay in between. CDR3 amino acids: CASSIPQGRTEAFF. In DNA form, the CDR3 reads TGTGCCAGTAGTATCCCACAGGGTAGGACTGAAGCTTTCTTT. Full variable domain (outside the CDR3, taken from reference TRBV19 and TRBJ1-1): DGGITQSPKYLFRKEGQNVTLSCEQNLNHDAMYWYRQDPGQGLRLIYYSQIVNDFQKGDIAEGYSVSREKKESFPLTVTSAQKNPTAFYLCASSIPQGRTEAFFGQGTRLTVV.